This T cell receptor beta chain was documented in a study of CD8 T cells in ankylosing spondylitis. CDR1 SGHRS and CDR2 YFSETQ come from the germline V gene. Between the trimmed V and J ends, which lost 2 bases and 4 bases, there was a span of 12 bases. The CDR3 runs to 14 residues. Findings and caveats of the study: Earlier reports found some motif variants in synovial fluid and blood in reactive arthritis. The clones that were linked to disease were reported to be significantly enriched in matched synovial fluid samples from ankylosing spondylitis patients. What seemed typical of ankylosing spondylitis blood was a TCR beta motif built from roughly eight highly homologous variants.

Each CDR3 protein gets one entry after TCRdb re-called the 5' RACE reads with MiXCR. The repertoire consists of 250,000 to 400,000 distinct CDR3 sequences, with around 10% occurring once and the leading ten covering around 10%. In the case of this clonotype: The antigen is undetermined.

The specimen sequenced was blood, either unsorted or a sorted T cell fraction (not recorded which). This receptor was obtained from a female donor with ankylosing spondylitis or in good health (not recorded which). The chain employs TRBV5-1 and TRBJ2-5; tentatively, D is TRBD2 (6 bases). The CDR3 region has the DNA TGCGCCAGCAGCTTTAGCGGAGGGAGAGAGACCCAGTACTTC. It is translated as CASSFSGGRETQYF.